This T cell receptor beta chain appears in the sequencing data of a study of cytotoxic CD8 clonotypes in ibrutinib-treated CLL (dated by TCRdb to about 2021). Regarding the complete study: In this cohort, around 14 patients were treatment-naive and under 13 were relapsed/refractory, while some 18 had unmutated IGHV. Partial responses were observed in about 25 patients and complete responses in 2; after a median follow-up of about 69 months, remission was maintained in 14 patients and progression was observed in approximately twelve. Of the 85 to 90 participants in the trial, approximately 25 had longitudinal samples available. An average of approximately 260,000 productive templates and roughly 94,000 productive rearrangements was obtained per sample. Samples at response were collected after a median of about 11 months of treatment, with a range of about 6 to 36 months. Cryopreserved peripheral blood mononuclear cells were collected at three points: before therapy, at response, and at either sustained remission or disease progression.

On a MiSeq, deep resolution sequencing aimed for a depth between 1 in 1 million and 1 in 200,000 T cells, with each clonotype covered 10x on average. The immunoSEQ hsTCRB Kit was used to generate the TCR beta libraries. The authors' analysis ran thus. Data were analyzed with ImmunoSEQ Data Assistant and ImmunoSEQ Analyzer, with V, D and J genes assigned per IMGT definitions. Clonality was computed as one minus normalized Shannon entropy of productive rearrangement frequencies, ranging from 0 to 1. Only overrepresented clonotypes making up at least 0.05% of the repertoire of each patient were included in the public clonotype analysis. Some 14 age-matched healthy donor repertoires from immuneACCESS served as clonality controls. This is the immuneACCESS table as TCRdb keeps it, with only in-frame sequences that have V and J called. A part of the clones is gone; compared with another copy, unresolved V genes explain less than half, and the rest is unexplained. The D gene and trimming were derived from the DNA, and the V and J assignments and clone size from that table. The sample profile shows some 310,000 clones; almost 80% of them were found once. The ten top clones hold 5.5% to 8% of the sample.

Overall results and qualifications from the work: Public clonotypes were rare and either shrank or stayed stable during treatment, and the rise in clonality at ibrutinib response reflected expansion of private clonotypes. Sustained-remission and progressing patients did not have matched sampling times, and lymph node repertoires were not examined. At baseline, clonality was higher than in age-matched healthy donors and showed a strong correlation with circulating CD8+ T-cell counts. Clonality increased at ibrutinib response, stayed stable in sustained remission, and fell back toward baseline at progression.

The CDR3 starts with the cysteine, ends with the phenylalanine, and has 17 residues. Kept here is only the CDR3 DNA, which spans 51 bases and is read in frame from base 1. V is cut back by 0 bases and J by 5 bases, with 3 bases in the junction unmatched. The germline V gene supplies CDR1 LGHNA and CDR2 YNFKEQ. For TCR beta library preparation, roughly 2 micrograms of genomic DNA were extracted from the cryopreserved PBMCs. Longitudinal blood samples from CLL patients receiving ibrutinib monotherapy were subjected to high-throughput TCR beta sequencing. The patients took part in an open-label, single-center phase 2 trial of ibrutinib monotherapy. A note on this clone: Its antigen is unknown. Base qualities are missing; no much larger clone stands one base away.

The origin of this receptor is a human donor with chronic lymphocytic leukemia. The specimen was PBMCs, collected before ibrutinib treatment. The rearrangement combines TRBV4-2 with TRBJ2-2, and 13 junctional nucleotides match TRBD2. Here is the DNA: TGTGCCAGCAGCCAAGATGAGACTAGCGGGGGGACCGGGGAGCTGTTTTTT. It encodes CASSQDETSGGTGELFF.